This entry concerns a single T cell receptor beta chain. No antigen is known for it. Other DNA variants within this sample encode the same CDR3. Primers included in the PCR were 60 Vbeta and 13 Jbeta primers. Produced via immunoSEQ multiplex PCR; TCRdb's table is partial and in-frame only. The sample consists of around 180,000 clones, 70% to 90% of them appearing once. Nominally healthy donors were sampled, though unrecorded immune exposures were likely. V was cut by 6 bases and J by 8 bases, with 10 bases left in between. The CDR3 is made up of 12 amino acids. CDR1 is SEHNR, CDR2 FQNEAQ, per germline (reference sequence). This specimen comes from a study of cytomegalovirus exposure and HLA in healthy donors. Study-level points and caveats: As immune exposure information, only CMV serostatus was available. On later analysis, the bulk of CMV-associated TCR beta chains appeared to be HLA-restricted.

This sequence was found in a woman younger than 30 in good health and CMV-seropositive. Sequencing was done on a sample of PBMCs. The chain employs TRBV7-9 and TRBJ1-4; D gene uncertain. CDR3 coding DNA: TGTGCCAGCAGACACACGGGGGAAAAACTGTTTTTT. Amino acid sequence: CASRHTGEKLFF.